The rows below give T cell receptor beta chains drawn from one sample of a study of shared clonotypes between healthy human individuals. Measured with immunoSEQ multiplex PCR; TCRdb has only the in-frame clones, and not every one. The table lists about 1.5 million clones, roughly 97% of them singletons. The sequenced material came from naive CD4+ T cells sorted from blood. Receptor source: a man under 40 in good health. CDR3s include the opening cysteine and the closing phenylalanine or tryptophan. Each record gives: D gene, clone size, CDR3 length, V gene, J gene, CDR3 DNA, CDR3 protein. D genes are given only for firm matches. Only part of the rows carry a size: once, few, many, or a class if the clone is expanded.

d_gene: NA; abundance: NA; len: 15; v_gene: TRBV6-1; j_gene: TRBJ1-2; CDR3nt: TGTGCCAGCAGTGAAGAGGGACGGGCACTCTATGGCTACACCTTC; CDR3aa: CASSEEGRALYGYTF
d_gene: NA; abundance: NA; len: 15; v_gene: TRBV9; j_gene: TRBJ2-1; CDR3nt: TGTGCCAGCAGCGTAGGATCCGTTAGGACCAATGAGCAGTTCTTC; CDR3aa: CASSVGSVRTNEQFF
d_gene: TRBD2; abundance: NA; len: 16; v_gene: TRBV4-2; j_gene: TRBJ2-7; CDR3nt: TGTGCCAGCAGCCGAGGACTAGCGGGAGGTACCTACGAGCAGTACTTC; CDR3aa: CASSRGLAGGTYEQYF
d_gene: NA; abundance: NA; len: 15; v_gene: TRBV11-2; j_gene: TRBJ2-7; CDR3nt: TGTGCCAGCAGCTCCCTAGGGTCCCCCTCCTACGAGCAGTACTTC; CDR3aa: CASSSLGSPSYEQYF
d_gene: TRBD2; abundance: NA; len: 17; v_gene: TRBV18; j_gene: TRBJ2-7; CDR3nt: TGTGCCAGCTCACCCAAATTCCGACTAGCGGACGCCTACGAGCAGTACTTC; CDR3aa: CASSPKFRLADAYEQYF
d_gene: NA; abundance: NA; len: 12; v_gene: TRBV11-2; j_gene: TRBJ1-2; CDR3nt: TGTGCCAGCAGCTTAGATGTGCGCGGCTACACCTTC; CDR3aa: CASSLDVRGYTF
d_gene: TRBD2; abundance: NA; len: 17; v_gene: TRBV10-3; j_gene: TRBJ2-1; CDR3nt: TGTGCCATCAGTGAGCCCCTTCGCGGGAGGCCTAACAATGAGCAGTTCTTC; CDR3aa: CAISEPLRGRPNNEQFF
d_gene: NA; abundance: NA; len: 15; v_gene: TRBV18; j_gene: TRBJ2-7; CDR3nt: TGTGCCAGCTCACCAACAGGCGACGCTAATGAACAGCAGTACTTC; CDR3aa: CASSPTGDANEQQYF
d_gene: TRBD2; abundance: NA; len: 15; v_gene: TRBV30; j_gene: TRBJ2-3; CDR3nt: TGTGCCTTTACTAGCGGAGACGGAGGAAGAGATACGCAGTATTTT; CDR3aa: CAFTSGDGGRDTQYF
d_gene: TRBD1; abundance: NA; len: 13; v_gene: TRBV18; j_gene: TRBJ2-5; CDR3nt: TGTGCCAGCTCCAGGGACAGGCAAGAGACCCAGTACTTC; CDR3aa: CASSRDRQETQYF
d_gene: NA; abundance: once; len: 17; v_gene: TRBV6-1; j_gene: TRBJ2-1; CDR3nt: TGTGCCAGCAGTGAGGAGAAGGGACCGGCCCTAAACAATGAGCAGTTCTTC; CDR3aa: CASSEEKGPALNNEQFF
d_gene: NA; abundance: NA; len: 16; v_gene: TRBV11-3; j_gene: TRBJ2-1; CDR3nt: TGTGCCAGCAGCTTAGGTCCAAAGAGCTCCTACAATGAGCAGTTCTTC; CDR3aa: CASSLGPKSSYNEQFF
d_gene: NA; abundance: NA; len: 16; v_gene: TRBV6-1; j_gene: TRBJ2-3; CDR3nt: TGTGCCAGCAGTGAGTTTGGTCAAGGTGGCACAGATACGCAGTATTTT; CDR3aa: CASSEFGQGGTDTQYF
d_gene: NA; abundance: NA; len: 16; v_gene: TRBV11-2; j_gene: TRBJ1-5; CDR3nt: TGTGCCAGCAGCTCAATCCTTGGGGATAGCAATCAGCCCCAGCATTTT; CDR3aa: CASSSILGDSNQPQHF
d_gene: NA; abundance: NA; len: 12; v_gene: TRBV27; j_gene: TRBJ1-5; CDR3nt: TGTGCCAGCAGTTTGGGGGGAGGGCCCCAGCATTTT; CDR3aa: CASSLGGGPQHF
d_gene: NA; abundance: NA; len: 13; v_gene: TRBV14; j_gene: TRBJ1-1; CDR3nt: TGTGCCAGCAGCACGAGTCGGAACACTGAAGCTTTCTTT; CDR3aa: CASSTSRNTEAFF
d_gene: NA; abundance: once; len: 14; v_gene: TRBV6-1; j_gene: TRBJ2-3; CDR3nt: TGTGCCAGCAGTGTGGGACTTATCACAGATACGCAGTATTTT; CDR3aa: CASSVGLITDTQYF
d_gene: NA; abundance: NA; len: 14; v_gene: TRBV10-3; j_gene: TRBJ1-1; CDR3nt: TGTGCCATCAGTGAGTCGATGGGGGGCACTGAAGCTTTCTTT; CDR3aa: CAISESMGGTEAFF
d_gene: NA; abundance: NA; len: 14; v_gene: TRBV5-6; j_gene: TRBJ2-3; CDR3nt: TGTGCCAGCAGCTCCAGGGGGGGCACAGATACGCAGTATTTT; CDR3aa: CASSSRGGTDTQYF
d_gene: NA; abundance: NA; len: 11; v_gene: TRBV28; j_gene: TRBJ2-1; CDR3nt: TGTGCCAGCACCGAAAGGACTGAGCAGTTCTTC; CDR3aa: CASTERTEQFF
d_gene: TRBD2; abundance: NA; len: 18; v_gene: TRBV2; j_gene: TRBJ2-6; CDR3nt: TGTGCCAGCAGCCTCACTAGCGGGAGGGGCTCTGGGGCCAACGTCCTGACTTTC; CDR3aa: CASSLTSGRGSGANVLTF
d_gene: NA; abundance: NA; len: 12; v_gene: TRBV19; j_gene: TRBJ2-7; CDR3nt: TGTGCCAGTAGTATAAGGCTGGGAGAGCAGTACTTC; CDR3aa: CASSIRLGEQYF
d_gene: NA; abundance: NA; len: 17; v_gene: TRBV5-1; j_gene: TRBJ2-7; CDR3nt: TGCGCCAGCAGCACGGGAAGAAAGGTAGGGAGCTCCTACGAGCAGTACTTC; CDR3aa: CASSTGRKVGSSYEQYF
d_gene: NA; abundance: NA; len: 13; v_gene: TRBV7-8; j_gene: TRBJ1-5; CDR3nt: TGTGCCAGCACCCCCCAGCCAGGTCAGCCCCAGCATTTT; CDR3aa: CASTPQPGQPQHF
d_gene: NA; abundance: NA; len: 17; v_gene: TRBV2; j_gene: TRBJ2-3; CDR3nt: TGTGCCAGCAGTGAAGCCCGGAGGGGGGCAATCACAGATACGCAGTATTTT; CDR3aa: CASSEARRGAITDTQYF
d_gene: NA; abundance: NA; len: 15; v_gene: TRBV27; j_gene: TRBJ1-2; CDR3nt: TGTGCCAGCAGTCCAACTGTCCTCGACCTCTATGGCTACACCTTC; CDR3aa: CASSPTVLDLYGYTF
d_gene: TRBD2; abundance: NA; len: 19; v_gene: TRBV27; j_gene: TRBJ2-6; CDR3nt: TGTGCCCGCAGTTTACAGTGGTGGGGGGGAAACTCTGGGGCCAACGTCCTGACTTTC; CDR3aa: CARSLQWWGGNSGANVLTF
d_gene: NA; abundance: NA; len: 14; v_gene: TRBV7-9; j_gene: TRBJ2-5; CDR3nt: TGTGCCAGCAGCTTATCGGCCCTGTGGGAGACCCAGTACTTC; CDR3aa: CASSLSALWETQYF
d_gene: NA; abundance: NA; len: 15; v_gene: TRBV10-3; j_gene: TRBJ2-7; CDR3nt: TGTGCCATCAGTGCCCAGGGGACTACAACCTACGAGCAGTACTTC; CDR3aa: CAISAQGTTTYEQYF
d_gene: NA; abundance: NA; len: 16; v_gene: TRBV19; j_gene: TRBJ1-5; CDR3nt: TGTGCCAGTAGTATGGTCCGGATTGCGAGCAATCAGCCCCAGCATTTT; CDR3aa: CASSMVRIASNQPQHF
d_gene: TRBD1; abundance: NA; len: 16; v_gene: TRBV10-1; j_gene: TRBJ2-3; CDR3nt: TGCGCCAGCAGTTTAACCGGGACAGGGATAACAGATACGCAGTATTTT; CDR3aa: CASSLTGTGITDTQYF
d_gene: TRBD2; abundance: NA; len: 13; v_gene: TRBV2; j_gene: TRBJ2-7; CDR3nt: TGTGCCAGCTCCCGGGACTCGGGGGGCGAGCAGTACTTC; CDR3aa: CASSRDSGGEQYF
d_gene: TRBD2; abundance: NA; len: 14; v_gene: TRBV29-1; j_gene: TRBJ2-2; CDR3nt: TGCAGCGTAGGGACTAGCGGTTACACCGGGGAGCTGTTTTTT; CDR3aa: CSVGTSGYTGELFF
d_gene: NA; abundance: NA; len: 15; v_gene: TRBV5-5; j_gene: TRBJ1-1; CDR3nt: TGTGCCAGCAGCCCCTACCGAGGGCAGAACACTGAAGCTTTCTTT; CDR3aa: CASSPYRGQNTEAFF
d_gene: NA; abundance: NA; len: 15; v_gene: TRBV28; j_gene: TRBJ1-5; CDR3nt: TGTGCCAGCAGCCCCTTATTCAGACACAATCAGCCCCAGCATTTT; CDR3aa: CASSPLFRHNQPQHF
d_gene: NA; abundance: NA; len: 15; v_gene: TRBV5-1; j_gene: TRBJ2-3; CDR3nt: TGCGCCAGCAGCATCGGACTCCACCCCACAGATACGCAGTATTTT; CDR3aa: CASSIGLHPTDTQYF
d_gene: NA; abundance: NA; len: 13; v_gene: TRBV18; j_gene: TRBJ1-1; CDR3nt: TGTGCCAGCTCACCACAGTTCTACACTGAAGCTTTCTTT; CDR3aa: CASSPQFYTEAFF
d_gene: NA; abundance: NA; len: 11; v_gene: TRBV28; j_gene: TRBJ2-7; CDR3nt: TGTGCCAGCAGTGCACTCGGGCAATGGGGTTTC; CDR3aa: CASSALGQWGF
d_gene: NA; abundance: NA; len: 14; v_gene: TRBV27; j_gene: TRBJ2-2; CDR3nt: TGTGCCAGCAGTTCCCTAGCGTGGGCCGGGGAGCTGTTTTTT; CDR3aa: CASSSLAWAGELFF
d_gene: TRBD2; abundance: NA; len: 15; v_gene: TRBV9; j_gene: TRBJ2-2; CDR3nt: TGTGCCAGCAGTAGAACAGCGGGAGTGCCCGGGGAGCTGTTTTTT; CDR3aa: CASSRTAGVPGELFF
d_gene: NA; abundance: NA; len: 18; v_gene: TRBV10-1; j_gene: TRBJ2-1; CDR3nt: TGCGCCAGCAGTGAGTCGTGGGGTGGGCGGGGGACATCCAATGAGCAGTTCTTC; CDR3aa: CASSESWGGRGTSNEQFF
d_gene: TRBD2; abundance: once; len: 17; v_gene: TRBV19; j_gene: TRBJ2-1; CDR3nt: TGTGCCAGTAGTAAGGGACTAGCGGGAGGGTTAGTCAATGAGCAGTTCTTC; CDR3aa: CASSKGLAGGLVNEQFF
d_gene: TRBD1; abundance: NA; len: 16; v_gene: TRBV6-1; j_gene: TRBJ2-7; CDR3nt: TGTGCCAGCAGTGAAGGAACCGGGACAGGGTACTACGAGCAGTACTTC; CDR3aa: CASSEGTGTGYYEQYF
d_gene: TRBD1; abundance: once; len: 12; v_gene: TRBV9; j_gene: TRBJ2-7; CDR3nt: TGTGCCAGCAGCGGGACGGACAGGGAGCAGTACTTC; CDR3aa: CASSGTDREQYF
d_gene: NA; abundance: NA; len: 14; v_gene: TRBV5-1; j_gene: TRBJ2-7; CDR3nt: TGCGCCAGCAGGGGATTCGGCGTCTCCTACGAGCAGTACTTC; CDR3aa: CASRGFGVSYEQYF
d_gene: NA; abundance: NA; len: 14; v_gene: TRBV7-2; j_gene: TRBJ2-5; CDR3nt: TGTGCCAGCAGCTTAGGAAGGATCCAAGAGACCCAGTACTTC; CDR3aa: CASSLGRIQETQYF
d_gene: TRBD2; abundance: NA; len: 15; v_gene: TRBV5-1; j_gene: TRBJ2-1; CDR3nt: TGCGCCAGCAGCTTGGATCTAGCGGACTACAATGAGCAGTTCTTC; CDR3aa: CASSLDLADYNEQFF
d_gene: NA; abundance: NA; len: 13; v_gene: TRBV13; j_gene: TRBJ2-7; CDR3nt: TGTGCCAGCAGCCGGACTATCTACTACGAGCAGTACTTC; CDR3aa: CASSRTIYYEQYF
d_gene: NA; abundance: NA; len: 15; v_gene: TRBV2; j_gene: TRBJ2-7; CDR3nt: TGTGCCAGCAGTGAGACCGGGATTAACTCCTACGAGCAGTACTTC; CDR3aa: CASSETGINSYEQYF
d_gene: NA; abundance: NA; len: 14; v_gene: TRBV30; j_gene: TRBJ2-7; CDR3nt: TGTGCCTGGTCACGGGGCCGGGCTTCCTACGAGCAGTACTTC; CDR3aa: CAWSRGRASYEQYF
d_gene: NA; abundance: NA; len: 14; v_gene: TRBV2; j_gene: TRBJ1-1; CDR3nt: TGTGCCAGCAGTGAAATGCTCCAGGGGACTGAAGCTTTCTTT; CDR3aa: CASSEMLQGTEAFF
d_gene: TRBD1; abundance: NA; len: 14; v_gene: TRBV28; j_gene: TRBJ1-1; CDR3nt: TGTGCCAGCAGTCGGACAGGGACAAGGGCTGAAGCTTTCTTT; CDR3aa: CASSRTGTRAEAFF
d_gene: NA; abundance: once; len: 12; v_gene: TRBV30; j_gene: TRBJ2-3; CDR3nt: TGTGCCTGGAGGAGCGGGCCTCTTACATCATATTTT; CDR3aa: CAWRSGPLTSYF
d_gene: NA; abundance: NA; len: 14; v_gene: TRBV9; j_gene: TRBJ1-4; CDR3nt: TGTGCCAGCAGCGTAGGTAGCCTTAATGAAAAACTGTTTTTT; CDR3aa: CASSVGSLNEKLFF
d_gene: NA; abundance: NA; len: 12; v_gene: TRBV14; j_gene: TRBJ2-7; CDR3nt: TGTGCCAGCAGCCAAACTCCCCCGGAGCAGTACTTC; CDR3aa: CASSQTPPEQYF